These 31 T cell receptor beta chains were all obtained from the same sample, sequenced in a study of cytomegalovirus exposure and HLA in healthy donors. In the PCR, 60 Vbeta and 13 Jbeta primers were used. The repertoire was sequenced with immunoSEQ multiplex PCR; TCRdb's copy has only in-frame clones and lacks some. Here the sample spans approximately 110,000 clones, approximately 70% being singletons. The source material was PBMCs. The receptors here all came from a man aged 35 to 55 in good health and CMV-seropositive.

Details on this clone: Relative to the germline gene, one junction end is altered; a read error may explain this. The chain links TRBV4-2 to TRBJ1-2; D may be TRBD1 (5 bases). Germline V gene lookup returns CDR1 LGHNA and CDR2 YNFKEQ. The CDR3 covers 16 residues. CDR3 nucleotides: TGTGCCAGCAGCCAAGTCCCCATCGGGGGGAACTCTGGCTACACCTTC. Residues: CASSQVPIGGNSGYTF.

This chain uses TRBV19 with TRBJ2-3; 8 nucleotides match TRBD2. The ends lost 0 bases at V and 0 bases at J; junction bases unmatched: 20. There are 22 residues in the CDR3. CDR1 and CDR2 (germline): LNHDA, SQIVND (reference sequence). The CDR3 nucleotides are TGTGCCAGTAGTATAGAAGGAGGGGCAGCGGGAGATTTGATTACCAGCACAGATACGCAGTATTTT. This gives the protein CASSIEGGAAGDLITSTDTQYF.

The chain couples TRBV7-2 to TRBJ2-7, with 8 positions matching TRBD1. The CDR3 totals 15 residues. Germline V lookup: CDR1 SGHTA, CDR2 FQGNSA. V dropped 6 bases and J dropped 3; count of bases not matched to a gene: 10. The CDR3 nucleotides read TGTGCCAGCAGTCTCCCCGACAGGGGCAACTACGAGCAGTACTTC. Its translation: CASSLPDRGNYEQYF.

The chain is built from TRBV4-2 and TRBJ2-2; D possibly corresponds to TRBD2 (6 bases). Trimming took 0 bases from V and 4 from J, leaving 9 bases between them. The CDR3 spans 15 residues. From germline, CDR1 is LGHNA and CDR2 YNFKEQ. CDR3 in amino acids: CASSQEGLITGELFF. The CDR3 nucleotides read TGTGCCAGCAGCCAAGAGGGACTGATCACCGGGGAGCTGTTTTTT.

V and J are TRBV7-8 and TRBJ1-1, with 7 bases lining up with TRBD1. CDR1 and CDR2 (germline): SGHVS, FQNEAQ. There are 14 residues in the CDR3. Trimming cost V 1 base and J 8 bases; bases outside gene matches: 7. CDR3 coding DNA: TGTGCCAGCAGCTTAGTCGCGGGACAGTCAGAAGCTTTCTTT. Amino acids: CASSLVAGQSEAFF.

This clone was detected only a few times. The rearrangement uses TRBV14 and TRBJ2-1; 10 bases line up with TRBD2. Trimming cost V 5 bases and J 7 bases; bases outside gene matches: 8. Germline assignment: CDR1 SGHDN and CDR2 FVKESK. CDR3 size: 15 residues. CDR3 region: CASSSIAGGKNEQFF. As DNA, the CDR3 is TGTGCCAGCAGCTCAATAGCGGGAGGAAAAAATGAGCAGTTCTTC.

This clone was detected ten times or more. This chain uses TRBV4-1 with TRBJ2-3, with 7 bases identical to TRBD2. After removal of 4 bases from V and 1 base from J, the junction contained 8 bases not matched to a gene. The CDR3 is made up of 16 amino acids. Per germline, CDR1 MGHRA and CDR2 YSYEKL. The DNA of the CDR3 is TGCGCCAGCAGCCCAGGGACTACCCTACGCACAGATACGCAGTATTTT. Encoded protein: CASSPGTTLRTDTQYF.

The CDR3 coding sequence is TGTGCCAGCAGCCCCAGCCGGACTAGTATCTACAATGAGCAGTTCTTC. It specifies CASSPSRTSIYNEQFF. This chain links TRBV5-4 with TRBJ2-1, with 7 nucleotides matching TRBD2. The V gene end was trimmed by 4 bases and the J gene end by 3 bases; junction bases not matched to a gene: 10. Germline assignment: CDR1 SGHNT and CDR2 YYREEE (reference sequence). CDR3 length: 16 residues.

The table lists this clone with a count of one. The V gene is TRBV25-1, the J gene TRBJ2-4; 7 nucleotides agree with TRBD1. The CDR3 consists of 13 residues. V gave up 4 bases and J gave up 5 bases; unmatched junction bases: 2. Germline V gene data show CDR1 as MGHDK and CDR2 as SYGVNS. The CDR3 coding sequence is TGTGCCAGCAGTGGGACAGGCCAAAACATTCAGTACTTC. As protein: CASSGTGQNIQYF.

J is TRBJ2-1 and V is TRBV11-3; 7 bases fit TRBD2. The V gene's germline CDR1 is SGHNT and CDR2 YENEEA. The CDR3 has 12 amino acids. With 5 bases clipped from V and 8 bases from J, the junction kept 3 bases outside the gene matches. CDR3 region: CASSTSVDEQFF. The CDR3 DNA reads TGTGCCAGCAGCACTAGCGTCGATGAGCAGTTCTTC.

J is TRBJ2-1 and V is TRBV7-9; D might be TRBD2 (5 bases). From germline, CDR1 is SEHNR and CDR2 FQNEAQ (reference sequence). Trimming removed 7 bases at V and 0 bases at J, with 10 bases between. The CDR3 length is 14 residues. The CDR3 sequence: CASTSTSSYNEQFF. CDR3 bases: TGTGCCAGCACCTCAACTAGCTCCTACAATGAGCAGTTCTTC.

The chain uses TRBV7-2 and TRBJ2-7; 9 bases match TRBD1. This CDR3 is built from 16 residues. V shed 6 bases, J shed 5 bases, and the junction held 14 bases outside the gene matches. The germline CDR1 and CDR2 sequences are SGHTA and FQGNSA. The CDR3 is CASSSSRTGVIDEQYF. The CDR3 DNA sequence: TGTGCCAGCAGTAGCTCCCGGACAGGGGTAATCGACGAGCAGTACTTC. The full variable domain, completed using reference TRBV7-2 and TRBJ2-7, is GAGVSQSPSNKVTEKGKDVELRCDPISGHTALYWYRQSLGQGLEFLIYFQGNSAPDKSGLPSDRFSAERTGGSVSTLTIQRTQQEDSAVYLCASSSSRTGVIDEQYFGPGTRLTVT.

The chain links TRBV6-5 to TRBJ2-3; D is perhaps TRBD2 (6 bases). In germline, CDR1 is MNHEY, CDR2 SVGAGI. The CDR3 length is 15 residues. V dropped 6 bases and J dropped 3 bases, with 16 bases sitting between them. This CDR3 is CASSPLTGATDTQYF. The CDR3 DNA is TGTGCCAGCAGCCCTCTAACGGGAGCGACAGATACGCAGTATTTT.

This clone has more than one count but fewer than ten. This chain uses TRBV27 with TRBJ2-7; the match to TRBD2 covers 8 bases. CDR3 length equals 15 residues. CDR1 and CDR2 (germline): MNHEY, SMNVEV (reference sequence). The V gene end was trimmed by 7 bases and the J gene end by 0 bases; junction bases not matched to a gene: 8. CDR3 amino acids: CASTLRAGGSYEQYF. The CDR3 coding sequence is TGTGCCAGCACCCTACGGGCGGGGGGCTCCTACGAGCAGTACTTC.

V and J are TRBV7-3 and TRBJ2-1; 7 nucleotides align to TRBD2. Germline values: CDR1 SGHTA, CDR2 FQGTGA. V was clipped by 3 bases and J by 8 bases; unmatched bases: 10. This CDR3 region has 15 residues. CDR3 sequence: CASSFSGGRVDEQFF. CDR3 in DNA: TGTGCCAGCAGCTTTTCGGGAGGAAGGGTCGATGAGCAGTTCTTC.

This clone was observed a handful of times. The gene calls are TRBV4-3 and TRBJ2-1; 8 bases fit TRBD2. V lost 6 bases to trimming and J lost 6 bases; unmatched junction nucleotides: 16. Germline CDR1 LGHNA, CDR2 YSLEER. The CDR3 extends over 17 amino acids. CDR3 coding DNA: TGCGCCAGCAGTCTAGCGGGCCCCTACGGGGGCTTCAATGAGCAGTTCTTC. Translating it yields CASSLAGPYGGFNEQFF.

The V and J genes are TRBV19 and TRBJ1-2; D remains ambiguous. Germline V gene lookup returns CDR1 LNHDA and CDR2 SQIVND (reference sequence). The CDR3 extends over 12 amino acids. With 1 base removed from V and 3 bases from J, the gap between germline ends came to 3 bases. The CDR3 loop is CASSIADYGYTF. CDR3 sequence (DNA): TGTGCCAGTAGTATAGCAGACTATGGCTACACCTTC.

The J gene is TRBJ2-1, the V gene TRBV11-2; a possible D gene is TRBD1 (6 bases). V shed 5 bases and J shed 1 base, with 18 bases lying between them. The CDR3 sequence is 17 residues long. Germline V gives CDR1 SGHAT, CDR2 FQNNGV. CDR3 in DNA: TGTGCCAGCAGCGCTACAGGGAACCCTCTTTCCTACAATGAGCAGTTCTTC. It is translated as CASSATGNPLSYNEQFF.

The V and J genes are TRBV9 and TRBJ2-7, with D perhaps matching TRBD2 (5 bases). This CDR3 has 12 residues. Deletions cut 0 bases from V and 6 bases from J, with 7 bases between. Germline V gene sequence: CDR1 SGDLS, CDR2 YYNGEE. The CDR3 DNA follows: TGTGCCAGCAGCGTAGTTGAGGGCGAGCAGTACTTC. Residues: CASSVVEGEQYF.

This clone was seen more than once but under ten times. The chain employs TRBV28 and TRBJ2-7; 12 positions agree with TRBD1. Germline V gene lookup returns CDR1 MDHEN and CDR2 SYDVKM. Germline trimming cut 1 base from V and 9 bases from J; bases unmatched to any gene: 7. This CDR3 is built from 15 residues. Here the CDR3 reads CASSLLGQGAPVQYF. In DNA, the CDR3 is TGTGCCAGCAGTTTATTGGGACAGGGGGCGCCAGTGCAGTACTTC.

This clone was observed a single time. The same CDR3 also results from other DNA sequences found in this sample. The chain carries TRBV19 and TRBJ1-5, with D possibly matching TRBD1 (6 bases). Looked up from germline, CDR1 is LNHDA and CDR2 is SQIVND (reference sequence). Trimming shortened V by 6 bases and J by 4 bases, and 10 bases separated the two germline ends. CDR3 length: 13 residues. The CDR3 here is CASSLQGNQPQHF. The CDR3 DNA follows: TGTGCCAGTAGCTTACAGGGAAATCAGCCCCAGCATTTT.

J is TRBJ2-7 and V is TRBV9; a possible D gene is TRBD2 (6 bases). The CDR3 sequence is 14 residues long. V was cut by 4 bases and J by 2 bases, with 13 bases left in between. Germline CDR1 SGDLS, CDR2 YYNGEE. CDR3 sequence (DNA): TGTGCCAGCAGCTTGGGACTTTCGCCCTACGAGCAGTACGTC. Amino acid sequence: CASSLGLSPYEQYV.

In its sample, this clone was seen once. This rearrangement joins TRBV30 to TRBJ1-6; 7 positions agree with TRBD1. Trimming at V came to 2 bases and at J to 11 bases, leaving 12 bases not matched to a gene. CDR3 size: 15 residues. The V gene's germline CDR1 is GTSNPN and CDR2 SVGIG (reference sequence). CDR3: CAWSLTGTARTPLHF. The CDR3 DNA is TGTGCCTGGAGTCTTACTGGGACAGCGCGTACACCCCTCCACTTT.

V gene TRBV7-2 combines with J gene TRBJ2-5, with a tentative D call TRBD2 (7 bases). Germline lookup yields CDR1 SGHTA and CDR2 FQGNSA. The CDR3 has 17 amino acids. The V gene lost 4 bases and the J gene lost 3 bases, with 21 bases spanning the gap. The CDR3 nucleotides are TGTGCCAGCAGCTCCTACCCGACAGGTGGGGGGGAAGAGACCCAGTACTTC. It is translated as CASSSYPTGGGEETQYF.

J is TRBJ1-2 and V is TRBV11-2; TRBD1 matches at 10 bases. There are 12 residues in the CDR3. Germline-derived CDR1 and CDR2 are SGHAT and FQNNGV. Unmatched junction bases numbered 1, after V lost 4 bases and J lost 8 bases. The CDR3 reads CASSWGQGGYTF. The CDR3 nucleotides read TGTGCCAGCAGCTGGGGACAGGGGGGCTACACCTTC.

The count of this clone is one. J is TRBJ2-1 and V is TRBV19, with D tentatively TRBD2 (6 bases). Per the germline V gene, CDR1 is LNHDA and CDR2 is SQIVND (reference sequence). V lost 3 bases and J 7 bases, leaving 16 bases between the germline ends. The CDR3 length is 15 residues. CDR3 sequence (DNA): TGTGCCAGTAGTATCTCCGGACTATCCCTTAATGAGCAGTTCTTC. Encoded protein: CASSISGLSLNEQFF.

The V and J genes are TRBV5-6 and TRBJ2-2; 7 bases are a match to TRBD1. CDR1 is SGHDT and CDR2 is YYEEEE in the germline V gene. The CDR3 extends over 17 amino acids. J was trimmed by 0 bases and V by 5 bases; bases with no gene match: 10. CDR3 loop: CASRQGTASSNTGELFF. DNA for the CDR3: TGTGCCAGCAGACAAGGGACAGCTAGTTCGAACACCGGGGAGCTGTTTTTT.

The gene calls are TRBV6-6 and TRBJ1-3; TRBD1 might be the D (6 bases). CDR3 length equals 16 residues. CDR1 and CDR2 from the germline V gene are MNHNY and SVGAGI (reference sequence). Trimming took 7 bases from V and 3 from J, leaving 19 bases between them. Here the CDR3 reads CASIGGSGALGNTIYF. CDR3 sequence (DNA): TGTGCCAGCATCGGTGGCTCAGGGGCCCTTGGAAACACCATATATTTT.

With respect to this clone: The junction departs from the called germline gene at one end, perhaps through a read error. The chain uses TRBV5-4 and TRBJ2-5, with D possibly TRBD2 on 7 matching bases. The length of the CDR3 is 15 residues. Germline CDR1 SGHNT, CDR2 YYREEE (reference sequence). The CDR3 spells CASSLDGGGGETRYF. The CDR3 DNA reads as TGTGCCAGCAGCTTGGACGGAGGGGGGGGAGAGACCCGGTACTTC.

The table lists this clone with a count of one. This sequence joins TRBV7-9 and TRBJ2-1; TRBD2 matches 16 bases. CDR1 is SEHNR, CDR2 FQNEAQ, per germline (reference sequence). This CDR3 has 15 residues. V shed 5 bases, J shed 8 bases, and the junction held 3 bases outside the gene matches. The CDR3 protein is CASSGTSGRVYEQFF. In nucleotides, the CDR3 is TGTGCCAGCAGCGGGACTAGCGGGAGGGTGTATGAGCAGTTCTTC.

The sample holds a few counts of this clone. The chain couples TRBV5-6 to TRBJ1-1, with 10 nucleotides matching TRBD1. Germline-derived CDR1 and CDR2 are SGHDT and YYEEEE. CDR3 length: 15 residues. V lost 4 bases to trimming and J lost 1 base; unmatched junction nucleotides: 4. CDR3 loop: CASSGWDRGNTEAFF. In DNA form, the CDR3 reads TGTGCCAGCAGCGGATGGGACAGGGGGAACACTGAAGCTTTCTTT.